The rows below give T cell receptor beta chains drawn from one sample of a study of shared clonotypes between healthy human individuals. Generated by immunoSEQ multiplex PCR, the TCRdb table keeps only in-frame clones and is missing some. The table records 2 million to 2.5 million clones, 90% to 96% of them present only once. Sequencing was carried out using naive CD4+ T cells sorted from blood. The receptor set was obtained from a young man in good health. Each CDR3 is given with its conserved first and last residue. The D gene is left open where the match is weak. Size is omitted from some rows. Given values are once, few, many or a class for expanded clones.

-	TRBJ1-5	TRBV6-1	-	TGTGCCAGCAGGACTCCGGGACCGCCACTTCAGCCCCAGCATTTT	CASRTPGPPLQPQHF
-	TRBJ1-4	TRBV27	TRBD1	TGTGCCAGCAGTTTCAACAGGGGCGCTAATGAAAAACTGTTTTTT	CASSFNRGANEKLFF
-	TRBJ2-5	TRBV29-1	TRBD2	TGCAGCGCCCGGGGGGGAAGAGAGACCCAGTACTTC	CSARGGRETQYF
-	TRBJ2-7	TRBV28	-	TGTGCCAGCAGTTTAATAGGGAGCTACGAGCAGTACTTC	CASSLIGSYEQYF
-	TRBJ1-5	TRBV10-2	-	TGCGCCAGCAGTGAGTCCGGGAGCAATCAGCCCCAGCATTTT	CASSESGSNQPQHF
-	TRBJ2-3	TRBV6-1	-	TGTGCCAGCAGTGAAGGCCCCAATACGCAGTATTTT	CASSEGPNTQYF
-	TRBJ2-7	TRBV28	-	TGTGCCAGCAGTCCGCCCTCCACTGGAAGCTACGAGCAGTACTTC	CASSPPSTGSYEQYF
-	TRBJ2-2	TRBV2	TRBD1	TGTGCCAGCCACCGGGACAGAAACACCGGGGAGCTGTTTTTT	CASHRDRNTGELFF
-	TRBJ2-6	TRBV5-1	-	TGCGCCAGCAGCTTGACCAACTCTGGGGCCAACGTCCTGACTTTC	CASSLTNSGANVLTF
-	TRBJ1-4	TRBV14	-	TGTGCCAGCAGCCAAGATCGGGGGGCAGGTGAAAAACTGTTTTTT	CASSQDRGAGEKLFF
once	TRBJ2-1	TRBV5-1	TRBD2	TGCGCCAGCAGCCCCCGGCTAGCGGGAGAAGGTGAGCAGTTCTTC	CASSPRLAGEGEQFF
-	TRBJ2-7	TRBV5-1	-	TGCGCCAGCAGCCCCGCGGGACCACGGACGGGAACCGCCTACGAGCAGTACTTC	CASSPAGPRTGTAYEQYF
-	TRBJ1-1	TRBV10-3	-	TGTGCCATCAGTGAGCCCGGCAGGGGCACCACTGAAGCTTTCTTT	CAISEPGRGTTEAFF
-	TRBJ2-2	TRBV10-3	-	TGTGCCATCAGGGACGGGAACACCGGGGAGCTGTTTTTT	CAIRDGNTGELFF
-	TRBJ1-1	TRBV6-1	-	TGTGCCAGCAGTGAAAGTATAGGGACGGGCTACACTGAAGCTTTCTTT	CASSESIGTGYTEAFF
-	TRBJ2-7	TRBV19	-	TGTGCCAGTACCCCCACAGGGTTCTCCTACGAGCAGTACTTC	CASTPTGFSYEQYF
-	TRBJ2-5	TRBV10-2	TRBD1	TGCGCCAGCAGTGTCCGGGACAGGTACCAAGAGACCCAGTACTTC	CASSVRDRYQETQYF
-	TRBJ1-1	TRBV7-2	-	TGTGCCAGCAGCCCGAATGGAGAAGCTTTCTTT	CASSPNGEAFF
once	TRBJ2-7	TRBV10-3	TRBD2	TGTGCCATCAGTGAGCTAGGTGGGCTAGCGGGAGAGGAGCAGTACTTC	CAISELGGLAGEEQYF